Each of the 8 T cell receptor beta chains below was sequenced from the same sample in a study of cytomegalovirus exposure and HLA in healthy donors. A multiplex PCR was run with 60 Vbeta primers and 13 Jbeta primers. Produced via immunoSEQ multiplex PCR; TCRdb's table is partial and in-frame only. The repertoire consists of 180,000 or so clones, with approximately 84% occurring once and the leading ten covering more than 1.1%. Sequencing used PBMCs. The receptors here all came from a girl aged 5-17 years in good health and CMV-seropositive.

This clone was seen a handful of times. The chain links TRBV7-2 to TRBJ2-1, with D unresolved. V lost 4 bases, J lost 9 bases, and 10 bases lay in between. This CDR3 is built from 12 residues. CDR1 SGHTA and CDR2 FQGNSA come from the germline V gene. The DNA of the CDR3 is TGTGCCAGCAGCTCCCGGGTTGGTGAGCAGTTCTTC. The encoded protein is CASSSRVGEQFF. The variable domain in full, with the rest retrieved from reference TRBV7-2 and TRBJ2-1, is GAGVSQSPSNKVTEKGKDVELRCDPISGHTALYWYRQSLGQGLEFLIYFQGNSAPDKSGLPSDRFSAERTGGSVSTLTIQRTQQEDSAVYLCASSSRVGEQFFGPGTRLTVL.

J is TRBJ1-4 and V is TRBV15, with D unresolved. Germline V gene lookup returns CDR1 LNHNV and CDR2 YYDKDF (reference sequence). The CDR3 consists of 16 residues. Trimming cost V 1 base and J 0 bases, with 9 bases left between them. Written as DNA, the CDR3 is TGTGCCACCAGCAGAGGAACCCTAGCAACTAATGAAAAACTGTTTTTT. Amino acid sequence: CATSRGTLATNEKLFF.

The chain employs TRBV19 and TRBJ2-2; 9 bases align to TRBD2. Unmatched junction bases numbered 15, after V lost 6 bases and J lost 7 bases. Germline V CDR1 and CDR2: LNHDA, SQIVND (reference sequence). The CDR3 extends over 17 amino acids. In DNA form, the CDR3 reads TGTGCCAGTAGCGTCAGGATTCCAGCGGGAGGCGGCGGGGAGCTGTTTTTT. Translated: CASSVRIPAGGGGELFF. The entire variable domain, with the rest obtained from reference TRBV19 and TRBJ2-2, is as follows: DGGITQSPKYLFRKEGQNVTLSCEQNLNHDAMYWYRQDPGQGLRLIYYSQIVNDFQKGDIAEGYSVSREKKESFPLTVTSAQKNPTAFYLCASSVRIPAGGGGELFFGEGSRLTVL.

The CDR3: CASSLEWRETQYF. The CDR3 DNA is TGCGCCAGCAGCCTTGAATGGAGAGAGACCCAGTACTTC. The chain is built from TRBV4-1 and TRBJ2-5; D uncertain. From germline, CDR1 is MGHRA and CDR2 YSYEKL. The CDR3 is 13 residues long. Between the trimmed V and J ends, which lost 4 bases and 4 bases, there was a span of 10 bases.

The V call is TRBV4-1, the J call TRBJ2-1; 8 bases line up with TRBD2. Germline V CDR1 and CDR2: MGHRA, YSYEKL. V gave up 4 bases and J gave up 0 bases; unmatched junction bases: 2. The CDR3 length is 15 residues. CDR3 DNA: TGCGCCAGCAGCCTGAGCGGGAGCTCCTACAATGAGCAGTTCTTC. Its translation: CASSLSGSSYNEQFF.

V is TRBV30 and J is TRBJ1-4; the D is unclear. Germline V CDR1 and CDR2: GTSNPN, SVGIG (reference sequence). The V end was cut by 2 bases, the J end by 8 bases, with 18 bases between. This CDR3 is built from 15 residues. DNA for the CDR3: TGTGCCTGGAGTCGGTCAATCATGTCTTACGAAAAACTGTTTTTT. Its translation is CAWSRSIMSYEKLFF. The full variable domain, in which reference TRBV30 and TRBJ1-4 provide the parts outside the CDR3, is SQTIHQWPATLVQPVGSPLSLECTVEGTSNPNLYWYRQAAGRGLQLLFYSVGIGQISSEVPQNLSASRPQDRQFILSSKKLLLSDSGFYLCAWSRSIMSYEKLFFGSGTQLSVL.

The CDR3 nucleotides are TGTGCCAGCAGCGTAGCTAGCAGCCAAGAGACCCAGTACTTC. Its translation: CASSVASSQETQYF. J is TRBJ2-5 and V is TRBV9, with D maybe TRBD2 (5 bases). Germline V gene sequence: CDR1 SGDLS, CDR2 YYNGEE. The V end lost 0 bases, the J end lost 1 base, and 7 bases lay between the germline ends. The CDR3 has 14 residues. The full variable domain, completed using reference TRBV9 and TRBJ2-5, is DSGVTQTPKHLITATGQRVTLRCSPRSGDLSVYWYQQSLDQGLQFLIQYYNGEERAKGNILERFSAQQFPDLHSELNLSSLELGDSALYFCASSVASSQETQYFGPGTRLLVL.

This clone was observed many times. This chain joins TRBV19 and TRBJ1-3, with D uncertain. This CDR3 contains 14 residues. In germline, CDR1 is LNHDA, CDR2 SQIVND (reference sequence). Trimming pared 4 bases from V and 1 base from J, leaving 8 bases between. CDR3 coding DNA: TGTGCCAGTAGTAGCCCGGGGTCTGGAAACACCATATATTTT. It codes for CASSSPGSGNTIYF.